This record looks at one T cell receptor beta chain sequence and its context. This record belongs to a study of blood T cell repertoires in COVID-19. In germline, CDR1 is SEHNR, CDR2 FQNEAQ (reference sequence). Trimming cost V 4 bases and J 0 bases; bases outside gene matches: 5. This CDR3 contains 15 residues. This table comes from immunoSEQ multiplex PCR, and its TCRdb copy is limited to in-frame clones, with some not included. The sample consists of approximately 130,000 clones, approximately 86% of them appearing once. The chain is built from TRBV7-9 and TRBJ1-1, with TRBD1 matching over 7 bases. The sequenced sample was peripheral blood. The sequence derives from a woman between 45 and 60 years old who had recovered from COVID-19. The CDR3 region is CASSSRGNMNTEAFF. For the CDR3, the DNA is TGTGCCAGCAGCTCCAGGGGGAATATGAACACTGAAGCTTTCTTT.